A single sample gave rise to the 23 T cell receptor beta chains below, sequenced in a study of T cell changes during pregnancy in multiple sclerosis. The repertoire was sequenced with immunoSEQ multiplex PCR; TCRdb's copy has only in-frame clones and lacks some. In the table there are 70,000 to 90,000 clones, just under 95% of which are singletons. The sequencing here drew on peripheral blood, taken in the first trimester of pregnancy. The receptors originated from a female donor with multiple sclerosis, enrolled in a pregnancy study.

The chain joins TRBV29-1 to TRBJ2-3, with 10 nucleotides matching TRBD2. Germline CDR1 is SQVTM and CDR2 is ANQGSEA. With V trimmed by 2 bases and J by 0 bases, 8 bases remained unmatched. This CDR3 is 17 amino acids long. CDR3 in DNA: TGCAGCGTTGAATCCCGACTAGCGGGCCCTAGCACAGATACGCAGTATTTT. Residues: CSVESRLAGPSTDTQYF.

The chain is built from TRBV27 and TRBJ1-1; D is uncertain. Germline CDR1 MNHEY, CDR2 SMNVEV (reference sequence). Trimming pared 2 bases from V and 4 bases from J, leaving 14 bases between. The CDR3 covers 15 residues. CDR3 sequence (DNA): TGTGCCAGCAGTTTAGATCCAGATGGTCGCACTGAAGCTTTCTTT. Its protein product is CASSLDPDGRTEAFF.

CDR3 protein: CASTPTAASGNNEQFF. DNA of the CDR3: TGTGCCAGCACTCCGACAGCGGCTAGCGGGAACAATGAGCAGTTCTTC. The gene calls are TRBV27 and TRBJ2-1; TRBD2 agrees at 9 bases. This CDR3 comprises 16 residues. From germline, CDR1 is MNHEY and CDR2 SMNVEV (reference sequence). The V and J ends lost 7 bases and 5 bases, in that order; junction bases with no gene match: 12.

This rearrangement joins TRBV28 to TRBJ2-1; no firm D call. Germline CDR1 and CDR2: MDHEN and SYDVKM. With 1 base removed from V and 10 bases from J, the gap between germline ends came to 11 bases. The CDR3 loop spans 13 amino acids. CDR3 amino acids: CASSLSNLSEQFF. CDR3 nucleotide sequence: TGTGCCAGCAGTTTATCCAATCTTAGCGAGCAGTTCTTC.

As regards this clone: This sample also contains other DNA sequences that code for the same CDR3. The chain couples TRBV5-1 to TRBJ1-1; D possibly corresponds to TRBD1 (6 bases). The length of the CDR3 is 14 residues. V was trimmed by 0 bases and J by 5 bases, leaving 11 bases between them. The V gene's germline CDR1 is SGHRS and CDR2 YFSETQ. CDR3 coding DNA: TGCGCCAGCAGCTTGGCACAGGGTTCTACTGAAGCTTTCTTT. Protein sequence: CASSLAQGSTEAFF.

The chain recombines TRBV5-4 with TRBJ1-5, with D possibly being TRBD1 (6 bases). The V gene lost 0 bases and the J gene lost 4 bases, with 11 bases spanning the gap. The V gene's germline CDR1 is SGHNT and CDR2 YYREEE (reference sequence). The CDR3 sequence is 15 residues long. The CDR3 region is CASSLGGGVNQPQHF. For the CDR3, the DNA is TGTGCCAGCAGCTTGGGGGGGGGCGTAAATCAGCCCCAGCATTTT.

CDR3 in DNA: TGTGCCAGCAGTGCCCAGGTAGCGGGAACGGGCGAGCAGTACTTC. It encodes CASSAQVAGTGEQYF. The gene calls are TRBV2 and TRBJ2-7, with 8 bases lining up with TRBD2. The germline V gene encodes CDR1 SNHLY and CDR2 FYNNEI. The V gene end was trimmed by 4 bases and the J gene end by 6 bases; junction bases not matched to a gene: 11. The CDR3 sequence is 15 residues long.

The chain recombines TRBV4-1 with TRBJ2-7; D is ambiguous. Per germline, CDR1 MGHRA and CDR2 YSYEKL. The CDR3 loop spans 12 amino acids. Trimming removed 0 bases at V and 6 bases at J, with 6 bases between. Written as DNA, the CDR3 is TGCGCCAGCAGCCAAGACCCTCGCGAGCAGTACTTC. Encoded protein: CASSQDPREQYF.

In DNA, the CDR3 is TGTGCCAGCAGCCAAACTAGCGGGAGCTCCTACGAGCAGTACTTC. Its translation is CASSQTSGSSYEQYF. The V call is TRBV2, the J call TRBJ2-7, with 11 nucleotides matching TRBD2. CDR3 length: 15 amino acids. The V gene end was trimmed by 6 bases and the J gene end by 0 bases; junction bases not matched to a gene: 4. CDR1 and CDR2 (germline): SNHLY, FYNNEI.

V gene TRBV19 combines with J gene TRBJ1-6, with D uncertain. Trimming pared 3 bases from V and 14 bases from J, leaving 14 bases between. CDR1 and CDR2 (germline): LNHDA, SQIVND (reference sequence). This CDR3 region has 13 residues. The CDR3, as DNA: TGTGCCAGTAGTATGGGCATCCTTGGATCCCTCCACTTT. It specifies CASSMGILGSLHF.

This clone is a singleton in its sample. The chain links TRBV9 to TRBJ2-1, with D possibly TRBD1 on 6 matching bases. Germline CDR1 and CDR2: SGDLS and YYNGEE. This CDR3 region has 16 residues. The germline V and J ends were trimmed by 4 bases and 1 base, with 15 bases remaining between them. DNA for the CDR3: TGTGCCAGCAGCTGGAACAGGGATACTTCCTACAATGAGCAGTTCTTC. Its translation: CASSWNRDTSYNEQFF. Combining the CDR3 with reference TRBV9 and TRBJ2-1 gives the whole variable domain DSGVTQTPKHLITATGQRVTLRCSPRSGDLSVYWYQQSLDQGLQFLIQYYNGEERAKGNILERFSAQQFPDLHSELNLSSLELGDSALYFCASSWNRDTSYNEQFFGPGTRLTVL.

The rearrangement joins TRBV18 to TRBJ2-7; a weak D match, TRBD2 (6 bases). The CDR3 has 13 amino acids. CDR1 KGHSH and CDR2 LQKENI come from the germline V gene. The V and J ends lost 5 bases and 2 bases respectively, with 10 bases between them. CDR3 nucleotide sequence: TGTGCCAGCTCAGGAGGGAGTGCCTACGAGCAGTACTTC. Its translation: CASSGGSAYEQYF.

V is TRBV7-6 and J is TRBJ1-1; 9 bases agree with TRBD1. J was trimmed by 8 bases and V by 1 base; bases with no gene match: 8. The CDR3 is 15 amino acids. Per germline, CDR1 SGHVS and CDR2 FNYEAQ. CDR3 sequence (DNA): TGTGCCAGCAGCTTAGTCACAGGGGGCTCGGGAGAAGCTTTCTTT. Residues: CASSLVTGGSGEAFF.

V gene TRBV5-1 combines with J gene TRBJ2-1, with TRBD2 matching over 7 bases. Per the germline V gene, CDR1 is SGHRS and CDR2 is YFSETQ. The CDR3 runs to 17 residues. Trimming took 3 bases from V and 4 from J; bases not matched to a gene: 13. CDR3 in amino acids: CASSSRFSAGVYNEQFF. The CDR3 DNA reads as TGCGCCAGCAGCTCACGATTTTCGGCGGGAGTTTACAATGAGCAGTTCTTC.

The chain's CDR3 is CASSEAPGGNQPQHF. As DNA, the CDR3 is TGTGCCAGCAGTGAAGCGCCAGGGGGCAATCAGCCCCAGCATTTT. V usage is TRBV6-1 and J usage is TRBJ1-5, with D tentatively TRBD1 (6 bases). In germline, CDR1 is MNHNS, CDR2 SASEGT. V was pared by 0 bases and J by 2 bases, with 8 bases between. This CDR3 has 15 amino acids.

This chain links TRBV18 with TRBJ1-2; no definite D call. V was pared by 3 bases and J by 3 bases, with 8 bases between. Germline V gene data show CDR1 as KGHSH and CDR2 as LQKENI. CDR3 length: 13 amino acids. CDR3 DNA sequence: TGTGCCAGCTCACCGTCAGGCGACTATGGCTACACCTTC. It translates to CASSPSGDYGYTF.

The chain uses TRBV27 and TRBJ1-2; 8 positions match TRBD1. Germline loops: CDR1 MNHEY, CDR2 SMNVEV (reference sequence). The CDR3 is 15 residues long. Trimming removed 4 bases from V and 0 bases from J; junction bases left unmatched: 4. The CDR3 here is CASSSPTGANYGYTF. The CDR3 DNA reads TGTGCCAGCAGTTCGCCGACAGGGGCTAACTATGGCTACACCTTC.

The chain is built from TRBV19 and TRBJ2-5; 13 nucleotides line up with TRBD2. Germline assignment: CDR1 LNHDA and CDR2 SQIVND (reference sequence). The V segment lost 6 bases and the J segment 0 bases; nucleotides outside the gene matches: 1. The length of the CDR3 is 15 residues. As DNA, the CDR3 is TGTGCCAGTAGGGGACTAGCGGGGAACCAAGAGACCCAGTACTTC. Its protein is CASRGLAGNQETQYF.

The V gene is TRBV7-2, the J gene TRBJ2-1; TRBD2 aligns across 13 bases. The germline V gene encodes CDR1 SGHTA and CDR2 FQGNSA. Trimming cost V 6 bases and J 13 bases; bases outside gene matches: 9. The CDR3 is 14 residues long. The CDR3 here is CASRLAGGGKDQFF. The CDR3 nucleotides are TGTGCCAGCAGACTAGCGGGAGGGGGCAAAGACCAGTTCTTC.

This chain links TRBV6-1 with TRBJ2-3; 7 nucleotides line up with TRBD2. The CDR3 runs to 15 residues. Germline CDR1 MNHNS, CDR2 SASEGT. The V gene end was trimmed by 2 bases and the J gene end by 1 base; junction bases not matched to a gene: 3. The CDR3 region is CASSEITSGTDTQYF. The CDR3 nucleotides read TGTGCCAGCAGTGAAATAACTAGCGGCACAGATACGCAGTATTTT.

V gene TRBV18 combines with J gene TRBJ2-5; TRBD1 matches 9 bases. Trimming took 5 bases from V and 1 from J; bases not matched to a gene: 2. Germline CDR1 KGHSH, CDR2 LQKENI. The CDR3 covers 14 residues. The CDR3, as DNA: TGTGCCAGCTCAGAGACAGGGGGCCAAGAGACCCAGTACTTC. As protein: CASSETGGQETQYF.

The chain is built from TRBV5-1 and TRBJ1-1, with 9 bases fitting TRBD1. CDR3 size: 16 residues. Per the germline V gene, CDR1 is SGHRS and CDR2 is YFSETQ. V lost 0 bases to trimming and J lost 1 base; unmatched junction nucleotides: 4. The CDR3 DNA reads TGCGCCAGCAGCTTGGGGACAGGGGCTCCGAACACTGAAGCTTTCTTT. As protein: CASSLGTGAPNTEAFF.

The CDR3 reads CAWSLGGASGYTF. CDR3 nucleotide sequence: TGTGCCTGGAGTCTAGGGGGCGCAAGCGGCTACACCTTC. The chain uses TRBV30 and TRBJ1-2, with 7 bases lining up with TRBD1. This CDR3 region has 13 residues. From germline, CDR1 is GTSNPN and CDR2 SVGIG (reference sequence). The V gene end was trimmed by 2 bases and the J gene end by 8 bases; junction bases not matched to a gene: 8.